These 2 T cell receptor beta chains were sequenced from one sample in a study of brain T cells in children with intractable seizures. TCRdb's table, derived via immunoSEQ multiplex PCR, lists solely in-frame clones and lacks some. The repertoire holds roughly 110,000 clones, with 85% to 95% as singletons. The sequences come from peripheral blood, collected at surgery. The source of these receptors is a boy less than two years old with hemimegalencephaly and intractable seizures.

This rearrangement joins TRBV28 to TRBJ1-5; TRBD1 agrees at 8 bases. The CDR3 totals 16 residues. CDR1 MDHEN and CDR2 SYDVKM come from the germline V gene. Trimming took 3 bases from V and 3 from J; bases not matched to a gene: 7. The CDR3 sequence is CASSFYGQGPNQPQHF. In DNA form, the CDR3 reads TGTGCCAGCAGTTTTTACGGACAGGGTCCCAATCAGCCCCAGCATTTT. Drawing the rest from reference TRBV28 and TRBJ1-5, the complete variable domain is DVKVTQSSRYLVKRTGEKVFLECVQDMDHENMFWYRQDPGLGLRLIYFSYDVKMKEKGDIPEGYSVSREKKERFSLILESASTNQTSMYLCASSFYGQGPNQPQHFGDGTRLSIL.

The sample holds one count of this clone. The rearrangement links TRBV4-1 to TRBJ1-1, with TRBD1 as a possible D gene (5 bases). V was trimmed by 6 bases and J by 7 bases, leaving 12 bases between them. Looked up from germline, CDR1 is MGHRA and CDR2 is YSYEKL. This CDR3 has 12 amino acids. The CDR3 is CASRGGGVEAFF. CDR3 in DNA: TGCGCCAGCAGGGGGGGTGGGGTTGAAGCTTTCTTT.